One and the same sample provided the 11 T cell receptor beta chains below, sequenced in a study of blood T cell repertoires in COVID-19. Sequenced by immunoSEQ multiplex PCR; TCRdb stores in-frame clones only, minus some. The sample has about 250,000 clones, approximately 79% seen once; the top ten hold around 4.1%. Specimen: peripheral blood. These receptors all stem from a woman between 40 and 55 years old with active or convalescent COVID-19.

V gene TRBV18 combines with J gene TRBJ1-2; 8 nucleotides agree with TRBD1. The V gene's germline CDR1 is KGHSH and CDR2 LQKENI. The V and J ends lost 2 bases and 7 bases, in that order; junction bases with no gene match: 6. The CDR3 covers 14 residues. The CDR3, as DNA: TGTGCCAGCTCACCAGCACAGGGGGGCGGTGGCTACACCTTC. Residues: CASSPAQGGGGYTF.

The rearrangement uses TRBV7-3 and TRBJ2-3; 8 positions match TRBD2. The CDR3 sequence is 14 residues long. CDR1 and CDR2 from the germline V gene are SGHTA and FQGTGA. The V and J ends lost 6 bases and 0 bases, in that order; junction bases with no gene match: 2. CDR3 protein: CASSSGGSTDTQYF. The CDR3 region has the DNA TGTGCCAGCAGTTCGGGGGGGAGCACAGATACGCAGTATTTT.

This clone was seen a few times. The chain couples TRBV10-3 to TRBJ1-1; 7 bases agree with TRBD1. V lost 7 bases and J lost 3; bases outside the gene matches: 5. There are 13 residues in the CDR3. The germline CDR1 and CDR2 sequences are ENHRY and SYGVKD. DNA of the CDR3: TGTGCCATCACCCGGGACAGAGACACTGAAGCTTTCTTT. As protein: CAITRDRDTEAFF.

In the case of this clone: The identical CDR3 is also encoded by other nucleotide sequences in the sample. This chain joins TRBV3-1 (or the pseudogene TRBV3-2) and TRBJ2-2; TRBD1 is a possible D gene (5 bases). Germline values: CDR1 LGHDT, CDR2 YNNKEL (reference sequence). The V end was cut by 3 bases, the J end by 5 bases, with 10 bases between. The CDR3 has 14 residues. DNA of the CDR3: TGTGCCAGCAGCCAGATCGCAGGGACCGGGGAGCTGTTTTTT. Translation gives CASSQIAGTGELFF.

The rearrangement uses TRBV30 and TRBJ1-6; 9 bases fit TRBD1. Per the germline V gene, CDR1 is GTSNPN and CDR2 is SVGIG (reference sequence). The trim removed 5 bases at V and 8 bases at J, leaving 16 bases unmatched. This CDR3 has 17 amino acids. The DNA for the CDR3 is TGTGCCTGGGGCCCGGCTCAGCTGGGACAGGGATATTCACCCCTCCACTTT. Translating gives CAWGPAQLGQGYSPLHF.

CDR3 nucleotides: TGTGCCAGCAGCGTAGTAGCGGGGACAGTAGGGGAGACCCAGTACTTC. It codes for CASSVVAGTVGETQYF. V gene TRBV9 combines with J gene TRBJ2-5; tentatively, D is TRBD2 (8 bases). V gave up 0 bases and J gave up 5 bases, with 17 bases separating them. The CDR3 runs 16 residues. CDR1 is SGDLS and CDR2 is YYNGEE in the germline V gene.

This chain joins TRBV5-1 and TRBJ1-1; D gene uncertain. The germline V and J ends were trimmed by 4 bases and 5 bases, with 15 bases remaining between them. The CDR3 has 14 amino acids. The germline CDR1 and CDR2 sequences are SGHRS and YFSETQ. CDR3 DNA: TGCGCCAGCAGCGGCGGGCCCCTTAGTACTGAAGCTTTCTTT. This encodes CASSGGPLSTEAFF.

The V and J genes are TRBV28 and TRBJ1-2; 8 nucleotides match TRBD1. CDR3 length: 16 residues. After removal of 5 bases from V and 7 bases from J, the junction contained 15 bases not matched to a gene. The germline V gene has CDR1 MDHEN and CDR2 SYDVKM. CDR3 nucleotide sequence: TGTGCCAGCAGTCTAGTTACCAGGGGGCTTAAGGGTGGCTACACCTTC. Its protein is CASSLVTRGLKGGYTF.

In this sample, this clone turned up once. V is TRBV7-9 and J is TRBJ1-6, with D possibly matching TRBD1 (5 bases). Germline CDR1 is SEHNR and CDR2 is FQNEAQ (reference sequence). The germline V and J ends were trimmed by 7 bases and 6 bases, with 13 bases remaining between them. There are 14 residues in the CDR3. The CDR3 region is CASTYSTVNSPLHF. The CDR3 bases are TGTGCCAGCACTTACTCGACAGTTAATTCACCCCTCCACTTT. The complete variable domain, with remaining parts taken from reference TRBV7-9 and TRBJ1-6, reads DTGVSQNPRHKITKRGQNVTFRCDPISEHNRLYWYRQTLGQGPEFLTYFQNEAQLEKSRLLSDRFSAERPKGSFSTLEIQRTEQGDSAMYLCASTYSTVNSPLHFGNGTRLTVT.

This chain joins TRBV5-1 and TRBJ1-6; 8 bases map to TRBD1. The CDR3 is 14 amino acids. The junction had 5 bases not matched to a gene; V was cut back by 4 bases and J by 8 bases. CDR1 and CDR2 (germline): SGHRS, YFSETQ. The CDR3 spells CASSQTGVDSPLHF. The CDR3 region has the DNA TGCGCCAGCAGCCAGACAGGGGTGGATTCACCCCTCCACTTT.

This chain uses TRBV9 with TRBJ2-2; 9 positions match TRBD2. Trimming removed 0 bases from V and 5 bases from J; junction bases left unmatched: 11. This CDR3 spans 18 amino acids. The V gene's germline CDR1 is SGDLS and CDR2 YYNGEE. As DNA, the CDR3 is TGTGCCAGCAGCGTAGCCCCTGGCGGGGGGGCCTTTACCGGGGAGCTGTTTTTT. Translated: CASSVAPGGGAFTGELFF.